This record looks at one TCR beta chain sequence and its context. This CDR3 comprises 14 residues. CDR1 is SEHNR and CDR2 is FQNEAQ in the germline V gene (reference sequence). V lost 10 bases and J lost 2, with 16 bases in between. The data belong to a study of shared clonotypes between healthy human individuals. The data were produced by immunoSEQ multiplex PCR, yet TCRdb's version contains in-frame clones alone and is incomplete. This table has about a million clones, around three quarters appearing once. The chain combines TRBV7-9 with TRBJ2-3, with D possibly matching TRBD1 (6 bases). The specimen was memory CD4+ T cells from PBMCs. Subset of the sample: CD45RA-negative fraction. The receptor was derived from a man younger than 35 in good health. Some clones in this sample may be carry-over from other donors' samples. CDR3 sequence (DNA): TGTGCCACTTCTGAGGGGGTCCCCACAGATACGCAGTATTTT. Translated, it gives CATSEGVPTDTQYF.